Sequencing of this TCR beta chain was carried out in a study of blood T cell repertoires in COVID-19. Seattle cases were enrolled at active infection and followed longitudinally. Clones were sequenced by immunoSEQ multiplex PCR, and TCRdb holds only the in-frame ones, with some missing. The data contain fewer than 200,000 clones, around 83% of them singletons. Trimming removed 3 bases from V and 7 bases from J; junction bases left unmatched: 5. The CDR3 runs 13 residues. In germline, CDR1 is KGHSH, CDR2 LQKENI. The gene calls are TRBV18 and TRBJ1-2; the match to TRBD1 covers 7 bases. This clonotype was sampled from a woman in her 70s with COVID-19, enrolled during active disease. Sequenced: peripheral blood. DNA of the CDR3: TGTGCCAGCTCACCGGACAGGACCGGTGGCTACACCTTC. Amino acids: CASSPDRTGGYTF.